This TCR beta chain was profiled in a study of blood T cells in healthy people across ages (dated by TCRdb to about 2015). Looking at the study overall: In model experiments, roughly one uniquely barcoded TCR beta cDNA molecule per two T cells was captured by template switching. The donors were split into four age groups: young (average about 16 years), middle-aged (more than 35), aged (about 56) and long-lived (approximately 80). Using deep sequencing normalized with unique cDNA molecular identifiers, the study measured how TCR beta repertoire diversity changes with age. To avoid experimental bias, donors of different ages were randomly spread across the sequencing lanes. Two additional independent replicas of 1 million unique cDNA reads from the same blood draw were analyzed for two donors (one aged 18 to 29 and one aged 80 or older).

The donors were roughly 39 Caucasian individuals from Russia, aged roughly 6 to 90 years, who were systemically healthy. Around 9.9 milliliters of peripheral blood were collected from each donor into EDTA-treated Vacutainer tubes. Ficoll-Paque density-gradient centrifugation was used to isolate PBMCs, with at least 6.5 million per sample. Total RNA was extracted from PBMCs with Trizol reagent, with at least 6 micrograms obtained per sample. The percentages of naive CD45RAhigh/CD27high T cells were determined by flow cytometry on a PBMC aliquot from every donor. This clonotype came up a few times. Its antigen is unknown. Base qualities are missing; no much larger clone stands one base away. V is clipped by 7 bases and J by 1 base, and the sequence between their germline boundaries is 13 bases long. Spanning cysteine to phenylalanine, the CDR3 consists of 14 amino acids. The DNA shown is the 42-base CDR3, in frame from base 1. In the germline V gene, CDR1 corresponds to MNHEY and CDR2 to SVGAGI.

General study outcomes and caveats: Estimates of total diversity from one million sequenced T cells were regarded as lower bounds and underestimates. Bulk unsorted PBMC profiling prevented conclusive comparison of naive and antigen-experienced compartments. As age increased, observed TCR beta diversity per million T cells dropped in a roughly linear way, and a significant reduction was already evident by age roughly 36. There was a strong correlation between observed TCR beta diversity and the percentage of naive T cells measured by flow cytometry. Because donor CMV infection status was unknown, age-related changes in expanded clonotypes were potentially confounded. Compared with the aged group, the long-lived group had more naive CD4+ T cells, fewer expanded clones and increased TCR diversity, suggesting age selection.

The receptor library was made with 5' RACE. Reads for this sample came from an Illumina HiSeq 2500. A second about 6 to 11 cycle PCR used a sample-barcoded 5' primer and a J-beta primer mix. A template-switch 5' adaptor carrying 12 random nucleotides introduced a unique molecular identifier onto each TCR beta cDNA molecule. Each sample yielded at least 2.5 million CDR3-containing paired-end reads. All of the RNA was converted into first-strand cDNA using the Mint cDNA synthesis kit, with a TRBC-specific oligonucleotide serving as the primer. All cDNA was treated with uracil-DNA glycosylase and then went through a first 18-cycle PCR with the universal primers M1SS and BC2_uni_R. Per the authors' processing: For normalization, 1 million high-quality reads were randomly selected from each sample, with every read carrying a distinct molecular identifier. Instead of being binned into consensus sequences, reads that shared molecular identifiers were thrown out. MiTCR, with a Q25 quality threshold and the strictest error-elimination algorithm, was used for CDR3 identification, clonotype clustering and error correction. A nonparametric unseen species model with Euler transformation was used to estimate a lower bound on total TCR beta diversity. In-frame beta chains were kept once TCRdb had trimmed the public reads at Q25 with fastp and called clones with MiXCR. Entries are consolidated by CDR3 protein sequence, retaining the most common genes and DNA. TCRdb's processing, not the authors' own work, is the source of the V and J calls. A total of 800,000 to 1,000,000 distinct CDR3 sequences appear in this sample, 45% to 50% of them only once. The ten largest clones represent about an eighth of the sample.

The rearrangement combines TRBV6-5 with TRBJ2-5; the D gene remains uncertain. The sequencing sample was made of blood. The TCR was taken from a man aged 25 to 45 in good health. For the CDR3, the sequence is CASTRSTGQETQYF. The nucleotide sequence is TGTGCCAGCACCCGCTCGACTGGCCAAGAGACCCAGTACTTC.